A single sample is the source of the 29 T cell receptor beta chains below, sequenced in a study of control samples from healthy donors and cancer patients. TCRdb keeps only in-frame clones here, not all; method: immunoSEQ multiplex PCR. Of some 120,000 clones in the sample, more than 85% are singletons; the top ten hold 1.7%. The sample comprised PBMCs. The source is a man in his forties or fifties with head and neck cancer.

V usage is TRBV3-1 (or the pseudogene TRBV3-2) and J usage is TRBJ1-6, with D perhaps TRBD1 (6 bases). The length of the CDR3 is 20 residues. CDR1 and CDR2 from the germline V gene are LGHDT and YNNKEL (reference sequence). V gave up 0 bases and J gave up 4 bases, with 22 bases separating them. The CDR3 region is CASSQDLRTRGVEYNSPLHF. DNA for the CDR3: TGTGCCAGCAGCCAAGATTTACGGACCAGGGGAGTCGAATATAATTCACCCCTCCACTTT.

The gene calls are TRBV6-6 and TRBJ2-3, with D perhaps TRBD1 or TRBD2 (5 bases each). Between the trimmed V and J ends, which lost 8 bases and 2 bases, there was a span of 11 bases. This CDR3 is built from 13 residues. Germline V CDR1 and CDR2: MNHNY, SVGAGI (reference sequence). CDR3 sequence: CASFRDPTDTQYF. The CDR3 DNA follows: TGTGCCAGCTTCCGGGACCCCACAGATACGCAGTATTTT.

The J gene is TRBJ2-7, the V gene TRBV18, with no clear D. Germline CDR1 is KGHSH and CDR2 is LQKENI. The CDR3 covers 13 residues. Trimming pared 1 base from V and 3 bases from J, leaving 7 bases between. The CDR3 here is CASSPRVGYEQYF. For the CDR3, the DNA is TGTGCCAGCTCACCACGTGTGGGCTACGAGCAGTACTTC.

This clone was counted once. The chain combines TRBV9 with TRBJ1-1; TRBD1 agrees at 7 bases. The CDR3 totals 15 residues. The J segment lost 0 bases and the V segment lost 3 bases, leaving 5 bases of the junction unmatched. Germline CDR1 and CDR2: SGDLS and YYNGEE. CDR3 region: CASSAMDRLNTEAFF. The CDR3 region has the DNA TGTGCCAGCAGCGCTATGGACAGGTTGAACACTGAAGCTTTCTTT.

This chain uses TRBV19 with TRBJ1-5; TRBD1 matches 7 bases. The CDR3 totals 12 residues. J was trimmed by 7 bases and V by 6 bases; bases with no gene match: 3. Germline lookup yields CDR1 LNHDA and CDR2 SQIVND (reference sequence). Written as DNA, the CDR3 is TGTGCCAGTAGAACAGGGGCCCAGCCCCAGCATTTT. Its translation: CASRTGAQPQHF.

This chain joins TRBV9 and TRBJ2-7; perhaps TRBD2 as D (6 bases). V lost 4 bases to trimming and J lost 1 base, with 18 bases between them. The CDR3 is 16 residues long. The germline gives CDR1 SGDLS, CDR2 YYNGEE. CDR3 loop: CASSLEGGGGSYEQYF. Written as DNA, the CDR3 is TGTGCCAGCAGCTTAGAAGGAGGTGGGGGGTCCTACGAGCAGTACTTC.

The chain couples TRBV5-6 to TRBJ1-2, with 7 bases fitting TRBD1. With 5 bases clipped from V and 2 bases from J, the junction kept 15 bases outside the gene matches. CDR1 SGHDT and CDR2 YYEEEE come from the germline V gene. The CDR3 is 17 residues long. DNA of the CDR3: TGTGCCAGCAGGCGAGAAACCGTGGGACAGCAGAACTATGGCTACACCTTC. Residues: CASRRETVGQQNYGYTF. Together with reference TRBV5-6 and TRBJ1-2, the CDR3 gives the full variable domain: DAGVTQSPTHLIKTRGQQVTLRCSPKSGHDTVSWYQQALGQGPQFIFQYYEEEERQRGNFPDRFSGHQFPNYSSELNVNALLLGDSALYLCASRRETVGQQNYGYTFGSGTRLTVV.

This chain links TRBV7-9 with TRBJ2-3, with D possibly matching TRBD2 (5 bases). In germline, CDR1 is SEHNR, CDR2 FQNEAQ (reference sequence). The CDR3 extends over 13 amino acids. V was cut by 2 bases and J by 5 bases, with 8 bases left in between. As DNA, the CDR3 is TGTGCCAGCAGCTTAAGCGGCCGAGATACGCAGTATTTT. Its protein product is CASSLSGRDTQYF.

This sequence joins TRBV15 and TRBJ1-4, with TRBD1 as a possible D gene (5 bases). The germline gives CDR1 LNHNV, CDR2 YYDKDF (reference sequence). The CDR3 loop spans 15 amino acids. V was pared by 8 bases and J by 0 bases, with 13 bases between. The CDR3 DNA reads TGTGCCACCTCTAGACGGGGGGCAACTAATGAAAAACTGTTTTTT. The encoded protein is CATSRRGATNEKLFF.

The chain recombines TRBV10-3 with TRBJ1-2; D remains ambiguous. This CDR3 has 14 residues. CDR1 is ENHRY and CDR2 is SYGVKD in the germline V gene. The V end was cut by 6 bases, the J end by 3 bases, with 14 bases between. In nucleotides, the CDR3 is TGTGCCATCAGGAAGGGAGTCGGCGACTATGGCTACACCTTC. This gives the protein CAIRKGVGDYGYTF.

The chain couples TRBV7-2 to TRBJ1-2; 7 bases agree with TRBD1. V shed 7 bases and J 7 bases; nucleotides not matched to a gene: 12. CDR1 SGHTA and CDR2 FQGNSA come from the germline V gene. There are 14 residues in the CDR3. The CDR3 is CASTESRGATGYTF. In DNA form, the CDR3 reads TGTGCCAGCACCGAATCCAGGGGGGCGACTGGCTACACCTTC.

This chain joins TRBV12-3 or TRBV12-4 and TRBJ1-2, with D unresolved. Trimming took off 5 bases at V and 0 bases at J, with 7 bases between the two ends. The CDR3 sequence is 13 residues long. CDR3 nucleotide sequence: TGTGCCAGCAGTCCCGCTACTAACTATGGCTACACCTTC. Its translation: CASSPATNYGYTF.

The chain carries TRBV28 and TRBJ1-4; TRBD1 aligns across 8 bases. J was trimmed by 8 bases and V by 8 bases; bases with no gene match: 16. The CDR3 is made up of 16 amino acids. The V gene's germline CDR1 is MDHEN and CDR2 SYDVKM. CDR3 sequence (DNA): TGTGCCAGCCGATCCTCACCCGGACAGGGCGGGGAAAAACTGTTTTTT. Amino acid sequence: CASRSSPGQGGEKLFF.

CDR3 nucleotide sequence: TGTGCCAGTAGTATATTGGCAAATTATAATTCACCCCTCCACTTT. This sequence encodes CASSILANYNSPLHF. The J gene is TRBJ1-6, the V gene TRBV19; D unclear. This CDR3 contains 15 residues. Deletions cut 2 bases from V and 4 bases from J, with 9 bases between. Per germline, CDR1 LNHDA and CDR2 SQIVND (reference sequence).

The CDR3 region has the DNA TGTGCCAGCAGCTTAGGGGGTTTGGGGCTTACCCTCACAGATACGCAGTATTTT. This gives the protein CASSLGGLGLTLTDTQYF. The V and J genes are TRBV7-8 and TRBJ2-3; D may be TRBD1 (5 bases). V dropped 1 base and J dropped 2 bases, with 19 bases sitting between them. The CDR3 extends over 18 amino acids. CDR1 and CDR2 from the germline V gene are SGHVS and FQNEAQ.

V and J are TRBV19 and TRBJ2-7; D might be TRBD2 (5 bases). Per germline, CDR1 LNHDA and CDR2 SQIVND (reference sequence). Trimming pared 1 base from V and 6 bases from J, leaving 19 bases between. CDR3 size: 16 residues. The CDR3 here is CASSIASRGPLFEQYF. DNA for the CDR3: TGTGCCAGTAGTATAGCATCCCGGGGTCCTCTTTTCGAGCAGTACTTC. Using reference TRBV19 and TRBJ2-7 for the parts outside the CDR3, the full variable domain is DGGITQSPKYLFRKEGQNVTLSCEQNLNHDAMYWYRQDPGQGLRLIYYSQIVNDFQKGDIAEGYSVSREKKESFPLTVTSAQKNPTAFYLCASSIASRGPLFEQYFGPGTRLTVT.

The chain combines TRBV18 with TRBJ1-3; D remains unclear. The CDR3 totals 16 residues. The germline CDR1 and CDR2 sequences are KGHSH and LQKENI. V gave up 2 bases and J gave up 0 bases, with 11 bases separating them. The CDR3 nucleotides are TGTGCCAGCTCACCAAAGTCGCGAAACTCTGGAAACACCATATATTTT. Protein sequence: CASSPKSRNSGNTIYF.

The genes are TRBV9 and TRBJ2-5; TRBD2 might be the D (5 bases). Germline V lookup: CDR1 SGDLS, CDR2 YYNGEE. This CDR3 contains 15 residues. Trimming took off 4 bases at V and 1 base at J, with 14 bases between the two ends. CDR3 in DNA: TGTGCCAGCAGCCCCAACGGACTCTCCCAAGAGACCCAGTACTTC. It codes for CASSPNGLSQETQYF.

CDR3 DNA sequence: TGCGCCAGCAGCTTGAAGGGAGATACGCAGTATTTT. Protein: CASSLKGDTQYF. The chain recombines TRBV5-1 with TRBJ2-3; D gene ambiguous. Germline CDR1 is SGHRS and CDR2 is YFSETQ. The CDR3 is made up of 12 amino acids. V shed 1 base and J shed 5 bases, with 5 bases lying between them.

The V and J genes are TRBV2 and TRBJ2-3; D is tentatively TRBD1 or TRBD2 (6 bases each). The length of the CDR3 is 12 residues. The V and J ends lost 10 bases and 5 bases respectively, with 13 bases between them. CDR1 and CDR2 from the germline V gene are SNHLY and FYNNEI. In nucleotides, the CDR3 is TGTGCCACCACCGGGGGCATAGATACGCAGTATTTT. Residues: CATTGGIDTQYF.

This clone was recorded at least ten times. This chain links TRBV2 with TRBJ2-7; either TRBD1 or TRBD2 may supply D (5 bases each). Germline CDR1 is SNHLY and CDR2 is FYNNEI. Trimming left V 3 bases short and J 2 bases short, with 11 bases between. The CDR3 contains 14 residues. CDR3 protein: CASSDPQGAYEQYF. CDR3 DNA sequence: TGTGCCAGCAGTGATCCCCAGGGAGCCTACGAGCAGTACTTC.

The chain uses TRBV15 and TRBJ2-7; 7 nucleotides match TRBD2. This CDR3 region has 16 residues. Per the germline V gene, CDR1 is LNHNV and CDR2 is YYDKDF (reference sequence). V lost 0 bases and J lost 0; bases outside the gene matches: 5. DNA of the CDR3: TGTGCCACCAGCAGAGAAACTAGCGTGATCTCCTACGAGCAGTACTTC. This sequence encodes CATSRETSVISYEQYF. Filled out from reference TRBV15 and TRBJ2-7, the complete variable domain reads DAMVIQNPRYQVTQFGKPVTLSCSQTLNHNVMYWYQQKSSQAPKLLFHYYDKDFNNEADTPDNFQSRRPNTSFCFLDIRSPGLGDTAMYLCATSRETSVISYEQYFGPGTRLTVT.

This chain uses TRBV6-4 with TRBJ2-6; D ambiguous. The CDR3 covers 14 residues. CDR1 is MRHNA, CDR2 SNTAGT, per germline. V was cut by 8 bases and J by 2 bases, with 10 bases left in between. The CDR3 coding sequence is TGTGCCAGCCGCCCAGGAGCTGGGGCCAACGTCCTGACTTTC. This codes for CASRPGAGANVLTF.

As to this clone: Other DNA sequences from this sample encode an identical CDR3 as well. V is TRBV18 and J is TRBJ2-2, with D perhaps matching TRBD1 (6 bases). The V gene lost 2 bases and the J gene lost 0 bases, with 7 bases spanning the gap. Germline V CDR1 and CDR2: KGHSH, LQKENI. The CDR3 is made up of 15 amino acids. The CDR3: CASSPGQSNTGELFF. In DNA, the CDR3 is TGTGCCAGCTCACCAGGACAGTCGAACACCGGGGAGCTGTTTTTT.

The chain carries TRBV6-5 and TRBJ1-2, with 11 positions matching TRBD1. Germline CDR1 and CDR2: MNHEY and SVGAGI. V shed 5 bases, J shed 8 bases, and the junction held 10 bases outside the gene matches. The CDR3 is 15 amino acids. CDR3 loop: CASSTGGTGGYGYTF. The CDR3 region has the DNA TGTGCCAGCAGTACTGGGGGGACAGGGGGATACGGCTACACCTTC.

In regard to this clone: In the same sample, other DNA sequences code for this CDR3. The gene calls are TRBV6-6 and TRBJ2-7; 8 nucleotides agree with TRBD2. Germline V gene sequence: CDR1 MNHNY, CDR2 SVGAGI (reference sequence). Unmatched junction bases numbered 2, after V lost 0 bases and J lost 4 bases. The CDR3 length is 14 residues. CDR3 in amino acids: CASSYSRGGYEQYF. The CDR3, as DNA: TGTGCCAGCAGTTACTCTCGGGGGGGGTACGAGCAGTACTTC.

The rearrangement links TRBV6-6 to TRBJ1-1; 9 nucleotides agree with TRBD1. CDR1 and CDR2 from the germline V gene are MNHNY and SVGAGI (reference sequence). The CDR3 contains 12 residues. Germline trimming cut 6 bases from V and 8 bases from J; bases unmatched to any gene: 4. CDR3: CASRIQGAEAFF. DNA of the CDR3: TGTGCCAGCAGAATACAGGGGGCCGAAGCTTTCTTT.

CDR3 residues: CASSLLRGEQYF. Written as DNA, the CDR3 is TGTGCCAGCAGTTTACTAAGGGGCGAGCAGTACTTC. The chain is built from TRBV12-3 or TRBV12-4 and TRBJ2-7; possible D gene TRBD1, 5 bases. The CDR3 covers 12 residues. V lost 2 bases and J lost 6, with 8 bases in between.

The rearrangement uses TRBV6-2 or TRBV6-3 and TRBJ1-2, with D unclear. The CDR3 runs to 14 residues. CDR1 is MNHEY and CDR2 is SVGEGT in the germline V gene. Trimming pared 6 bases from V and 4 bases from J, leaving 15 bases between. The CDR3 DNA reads TGTGCCAGCAGCGGGATTAACGGCAGCTATGGCTACACCTTC. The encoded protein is CASSGINGSYGYTF.